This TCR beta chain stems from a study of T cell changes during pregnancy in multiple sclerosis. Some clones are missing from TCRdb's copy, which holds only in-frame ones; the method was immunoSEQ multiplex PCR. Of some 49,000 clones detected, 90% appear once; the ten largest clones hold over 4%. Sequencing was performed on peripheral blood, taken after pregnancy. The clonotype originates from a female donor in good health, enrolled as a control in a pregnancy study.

CDR3 region: CAISTVAGGTDTQYF. CDR3 nucleotides: TGTGCCATCAGCACGGTAGCGGGGGGCACAGATACGCAGTATTTT. The chain couples TRBV10-3 to TRBJ2-3, with TRBD2 matching over 9 bases. There are 15 residues in the CDR3. In germline, CDR1 is ENHRY, CDR2 SYGVKD. The trim removed 6 bases at V and 1 base at J, leaving 5 bases unmatched.